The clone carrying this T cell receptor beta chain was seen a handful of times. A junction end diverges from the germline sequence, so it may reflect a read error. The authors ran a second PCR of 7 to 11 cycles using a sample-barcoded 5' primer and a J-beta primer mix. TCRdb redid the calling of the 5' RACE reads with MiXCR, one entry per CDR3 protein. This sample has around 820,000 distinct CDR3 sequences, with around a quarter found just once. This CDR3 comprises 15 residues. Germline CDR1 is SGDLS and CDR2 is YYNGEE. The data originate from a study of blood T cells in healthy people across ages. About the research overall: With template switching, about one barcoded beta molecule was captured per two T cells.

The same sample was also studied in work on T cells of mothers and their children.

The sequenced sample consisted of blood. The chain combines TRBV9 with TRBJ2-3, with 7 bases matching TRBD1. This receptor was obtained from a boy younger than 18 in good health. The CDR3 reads CTSSVRQGNSDTQYF. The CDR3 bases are TGTACCAGCAGCGTTAGACAGGGTAACTCAGATACGCAGTATTTT.